This TCR beta chain was captured in a study of molecular identifiers for immune sequencing clone quantification. Trimming took 2 bases from V and 8 from J, leaving 22 bases between them. The CDR3 spans 17 residues. Germline V gene lookup returns CDR1 MNHEY and CDR2 SVGAGI. TCRdb processed the PCR reads anew with MiXCR; each CDR3 protein has one entry. Of approximately 670,000 distinct CDR3 sequences in the sample, approximately 20% are singletons; the top ten hold 0.85%. This clonotype was seen more than once but under ten times. This clonotype was sampled from a human donor in good health. Some libraries in this study had Jurkat cell RNA spiked in. The chain joins TRBV6-5 to TRBJ2-1, with a tentative D call TRBD1 (6 bases). The specimen sequenced was naive CD8+ T cells from blood, with Jurkat cell RNA spiked in. Subset of the sample: FACS-sorted CD8+CD4-CCR7+CD45RA+ naive T cells. CDR3 nucleotide sequence: TGTGCCAGCAGTTACCGGACTCCTACAAGCAGGGGTGATGAGCAGTTCTTC. This translates into CASSYRTPTSRGDEQFF.